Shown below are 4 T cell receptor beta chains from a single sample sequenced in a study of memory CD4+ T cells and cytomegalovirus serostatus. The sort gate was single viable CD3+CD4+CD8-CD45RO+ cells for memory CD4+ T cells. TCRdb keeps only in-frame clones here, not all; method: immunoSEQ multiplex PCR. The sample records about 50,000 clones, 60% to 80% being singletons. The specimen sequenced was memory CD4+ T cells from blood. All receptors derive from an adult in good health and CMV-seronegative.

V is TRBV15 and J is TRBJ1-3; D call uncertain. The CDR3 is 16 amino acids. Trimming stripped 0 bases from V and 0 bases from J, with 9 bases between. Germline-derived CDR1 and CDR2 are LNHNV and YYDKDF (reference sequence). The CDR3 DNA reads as TGTGCCACCAGCAGAGAATCGGGCCGCTCTGGAAACACCATATATTTT. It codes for CATSRESGRSGNTIYF.

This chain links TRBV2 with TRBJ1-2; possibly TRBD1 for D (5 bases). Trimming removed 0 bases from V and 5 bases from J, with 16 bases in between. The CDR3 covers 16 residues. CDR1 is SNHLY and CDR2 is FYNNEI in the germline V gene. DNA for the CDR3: TGTGCCAGCAGTGAAGCGCTTCAGGGAGGCGGGTATGGCTACACCTTC. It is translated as CASSEALQGGGYGYTF.

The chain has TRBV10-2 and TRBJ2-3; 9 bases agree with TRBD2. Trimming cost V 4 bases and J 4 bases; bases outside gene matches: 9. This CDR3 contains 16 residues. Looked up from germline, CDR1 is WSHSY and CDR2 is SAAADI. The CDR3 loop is CASSGLGGGAPDTQYF. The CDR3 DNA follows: TGCGCCAGCAGTGGACTTGGCGGGGGGGCCCCAGATACGCAGTATTTT.

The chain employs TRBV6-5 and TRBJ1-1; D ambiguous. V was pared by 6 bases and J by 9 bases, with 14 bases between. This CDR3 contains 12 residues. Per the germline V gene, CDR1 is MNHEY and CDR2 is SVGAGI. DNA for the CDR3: TGTGCCAGCAGAGAGGGTTTCAACCAAGCTTTCTTT. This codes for CASREGFNQAFF.